This T cell receptor (beta chain) emerged from a study of T cell clonality in common variable immunodeficiency. Study-wide findings and caveats: Compared with healthy controls, CVID subjects showed increased TCRbeta clonality, mostly in about a third. T cell subpopulation sequencing would be needed to explain CVID clonality. Reportedly, TCR beta sequences from common variable immunodeficiency showed fewer deletions and N-nucleotide insertions.

Control and CVID samples contributed equal amounts of genomic DNA. Sequenced by immunoSEQ multiplex PCR; TCRdb stores in-frame clones only, minus some. Observed in the sample are around 40,000 clones, none of them singletons. Ten or more counts support this clone. As yet, its antigen is unknown. The read terminates 3 residues before the CDR3 end, so the remaining end is supplied by the germline J gene. Trimming pared 3 bases from V and 1 base from J, leaving 9 bases between. This CDR3 contains 14 residues. Germline values: CDR1 SGHTA, CDR2 FQGTGA. The source is a person between 18 and 75 years old in good health. The gene calls are TRBV7-3 and TRBJ1-1, with D possibly being TRBD1 (6 bases). The source material was peripheral blood mononuclear cells. The part of the CDR3 DNA that was read is TGTGCCAGCAGCTTGGGGACAACGAACACTGAA. It encodes CASSLGTTNTE. The CDR3 in its entirety is CASSLGTTNTEAFF. Variable domain in full (rest from reference TRBV7-3 and TRBJ1-1): GAGVSQTPSNKVTEKGKYVELRCDPISGHTALYWYRQSLGQGPEFLIYFQGTGAADDSGLPNDRFFAVRPEGSVSTLKIQRTERGDSAVYLCASSLGTTNTEAFFGQGTRLTVV.